The rows below give T cell receptor beta chains drawn from one sample of a study of Ad26.COV2.S vaccination and SARS-CoV-2 variants. Data came from immunoSEQ multiplex PCR; TCRdb stores just in-frame clones and leaves some out. The profile shows over 110,000 clones, 70% to 90% of them singletons. The material was peripheral blood, obtained after recovery from COVID-19. The receptor source for this set is a human donor who had recovered from COVID-19. The CDR3 runs from the conserved cysteine through the conserved F or W. A D gene is named only where the DNA matches it firmly. Expanded clones get a size class; other rows say once, few or many, or leave the size out.

V	D	J	size	DNA	CDR3
TRBV6-5	TRBD2	TRBJ2-5	once	TGTGCCAGCAGTTTCCTAGCGGGGCATCAAGAGACCCAGTACTTC	CASSFLAGHQETQYF
TRBV19	.	TRBJ2-3	.	TGTGCCAGTAGCAGGGGGGCAGAGGATACGCAGTATTTT	CASSRGAEDTQYF
TRBV19	.	TRBJ1-3	.	TGTGCCAGTAGTATCCGACTCGGGGGCACCATATATTTT	CASSIRLGGTIYF
TRBV28	.	TRBJ1-2	.	TGTGCCAGCAGTTTAGTGGCAGGGAGTAACTATGGCTACACCTTC	CASSLVAGSNYGYTF
TRBV10-3	.	TRBJ2-1	.	TGTGCCATCAGTCCGGACAGGAGGGACAATGAGCAGTTCTTC	CAISPDRRDNEQFF
TRBV9	.	TRBJ2-3	.	TGTGCCAGCAGCCCGCAGCCTAGCACAGATACGCAGTATTTT	CASSPQPSTDTQYF
TRBV19	TRBD1	TRBJ1-5	.	TGTGCCAGCCGGGACAGTGCAAACAATCAGCCCCAGCATTTT	CASRDSANNQPQHF
TRBV3-1/TRBV3-2	.	TRBJ1-2	few	TGTGCCAGCAGTCATCCGGGACACCTATATGGCTACACCTTC	CASSHPGHLYGYTF
TRBV30	TRBD2	TRBJ2-3	.	TGTGCCTGGAGTCGGGGGGGCATCACAGATACGCAGTATTTT	CAWSRGGITDTQYF
TRBV29-1	.	TRBJ2-7	.	TGCAGCGTTGCTGAGGGAAGATACGAGCAGTACTTC	CSVAEGRYEQYF
TRBV4-3	.	TRBJ2-1	.	TGCGCCAGCAGCCAGGGTAGAGGCTTTGAGCAGTTCTTC	CASSQGRGFEQFF
TRBV30	TRBD2	TRBJ2-1	.	TGTGCCTGGAGTGAGGGACTAGCAGGCTACAATGAGCAGTTCTTC	CAWSEGLAGYNEQFF
TRBV5-8	.	TRBJ1-3	once	TGTGCCAGCAGCTTTGGGGGACTGAGTGGAAACACCATATATTTT	CASSFGGLSGNTIYF
TRBV30	.	TRBJ1-6	.	TGTGCCTGGATAGGGCGCGGGCATTCACCCCTCCACTTT	CAWIGRGHSPLHF
TRBV28	TRBD1	TRBJ1-3	.	TGTGCCAGCAGGGACCCCGGGACAGTTACTGGAAACACCATATATTTT	CASRDPGTVTGNTIYF
TRBV4-3	.	TRBJ1-5	.	TGCGCCAGCAGCCAAGAGGGGGGTAGATTCAATCAGCCCCAGCATTTT	CASSQEGGRFNQPQHF
TRBV18	TRBD1	TRBJ1-4	.	TGTGCCAGCTCACCACCCAGGGGGACGGATGAAAAACTGTTTTTT	CASSPPRGTDEKLFF
TRBV28	.	TRBJ1-1	.	TGTGCCAGCAGTTTACCACGGGTTATGAACACTGAAGCTTTCTTT	CASSLPRVMNTEAFF
TRBV29-1	.	TRBJ2-1	once	TGCAGCGTCCGCGAGGTCCGTGAGCAGTTCTTC	CSVREVREQFF
TRBV5-1	.	TRBJ1-2	.	TGCGCCAGCAGCTTGGACAGAGCTAACTATGGCTACACCTTC	CASSLDRANYGYTF
TRBV6-2/TRBV6-3	TRBD2	TRBJ2-7	.	TGTGCCAGCAGTTTAGCGGGGGGAACCCTACGAGAGCAGTACTTC	CASSLAGGTLREQYF
TRBV19	.	TRBJ2-3	.	TGTGCCAGTAGCTGGGGGACTGGAGATACGCAGTATTTT	CASSWGTGDTQYF
TRBV6-1	.	TRBJ2-5	.	TGTGCCAGCAATTTTGGGGACCAAGAGACCCAGTACTTC	CASNFGDQETQYF
TRBV28	.	TRBJ2-4	.	TGTGCCAGCAGTTTAGGACCGACGAGGGACGGAATGGCCAAAAACATTCAGTACTTC	CASSLGPTRDGMAKNIQYF
TRBV7-9	.	TRBJ2-7	few	TGTGCCAGCAGCTTAGCTTGGGCCGAGCAGTACTTC	CASSLAWAEQYF
TRBV10-3	.	TRBJ2-6	once	TGTGCCATCAGTGAGTCTGTTGTCAACTCTGGGGCCAACGTCCTGACTTTC	CAISESVVNSGANVLTF
TRBV7-8	.	TRBJ1-2	once	TGTGCCAGCAGCTTAGATCCAGGGCCAGCCCCCCTAGGAGGCTACACCTTC	CASSLDPGPAPLGGYTF
TRBV28	.	TRBJ2-5	.	TGTGCCAGCAGGAAAACACGTAGCGGGACCCAGTACTTC	CASRKTRSGTQYF
TRBV5-6	.	TRBJ1-6	.	TGTGCCAGCAGCTTGGATCCCTTCCGGGCTAATTCACCCCTCCACTTT	CASSLDPFRANSPLHF
TRBV3-1/TRBV3-2	.	TRBJ2-6	.	TGTGCCAGCAGCCAAGATCAGGGAATGGGGACTGGGGCCAACGTCCTGACTTTC	CASSQDQGMGTGANVLTF
TRBV11-3	.	TRBJ2-2	.	TGTGCCAGCAGCTCGGGACTTTCTGGGGCCGGGGAGCTGTTTTTT	CASSSGLSGAGELFF
TRBV19	.	TRBJ1-3	.	TGTGCCAGTAGTCCCAGTGGAAACACCATATATTTT	CASSPSGNTIYF
TRBV5-1	.	TRBJ2-7	.	TGCGCCAGCAGCACCGATGGACAGGGAGGGGAGCAGTACTTC	CASSTDGQGGEQYF
TRBV6-6	TRBD1	TRBJ1-5	.	TGTGCCACCTCCCATTCCGGGACAGGACTCAATCAGCCCCAGCATTTT	CATSHSGTGLNQPQHF
TRBV4-3	.	TRBJ1-4	few	TGCGCCAGCAGCCAAGGGAGAGGGAATGAAAAACTGTTTTTT	CASSQGRGNEKLFF
TRBV10-2	TRBD2	TRBJ2-2	.	TGCGCCAGCAGTCTAGCGGGGGGGCCTAGCGGGGAGCTGTTTTTT	CASSLAGGPSGELFF
TRBV3-1/TRBV3-2	TRBD1	TRBJ1-4	once	TGTGCCAGCAGCCAAGAAGGAGGGGGACAGGGAGGAGTAAAACTGTTTTTT	CASSQEGGGQGGVKLFF